Only a few counts were recorded for the clone carrying this T cell receptor beta chain. This sample was taken from a study of blood T cell repertoires in COVID-19. TCRdb's table, derived via immunoSEQ multiplex PCR, lists solely in-frame clones and lacks some. The sample shows about 62,000 clones, just over 70% of them seen only once. This CDR3 is 16 amino acids long. Trimming took 4 bases from V and 8 from J; bases not matched to a gene: 7. Germline CDR1 and CDR2: SGHVS and FNYEAQ. This rearrangement joins TRBV7-6 to TRBJ2-2, with 13 bases identical to TRBD2. The sequenced material came from PBMCs or T cells enriched from blood (not recorded which). This receptor was obtained from a woman in her sixties who had been exposed to COVID-19. This CDR3 reads CASSSRTSGRSGELFF. As DNA, the CDR3 is TGTGCCAGCAGCTCCCGGACTAGCGGGAGATCTGGGGAGCTGTTTTTT.